These 32 T cell receptor beta chains were all obtained from the same sample, sequenced in a study of blood T cell repertoires in COVID-19. TCRdb's copy holds only in-frame clones and misses some; the assay was immunoSEQ multiplex PCR. The data show hundreds of thousands of clones, roughly 90% seen once. Sequenced: PBMCs or T cells enriched from blood (not recorded which). All receptors derive from a woman between 40 and 55 years old who had recovered from COVID-19.

This chain joins TRBV7-2 and TRBJ2-1; 8 nucleotides align to TRBD2. Trimming removed 1 base from V and 7 bases from J; junction bases left unmatched: 6. Per germline, CDR1 SGHTA and CDR2 FQGNSA. The CDR3 contains 15 residues. CDR3 coding DNA: TGTGCCAGCAGCTTAGATCGACGCGGGAGGAATGAGCAGTTCTTC. This encodes CASSLDRRGRNEQFF.

V and J are TRBV11-1 and TRBJ1-4, with a tentative D call TRBD1 (5 bases). Between the trimmed V and J ends, which lost 8 bases and 8 bases, there was a span of 15 bases. This CDR3 has 13 amino acids. Germline assignment: CDR1 SGHAT and CDR2 FQDESV (reference sequence). For the CDR3, the DNA is TGTGCCAGCGGCCCCAGGGTATTCGAAAAACTGTTTTTT. Amino acid sequence: CASGPRVFEKLFF.

The chain uses TRBV28 and TRBJ1-6; D is unclear. The V end was cut by 10 bases, the J end by 8 bases, with 12 bases between. Germline CDR1 reads MDHEN; CDR2 reads SYDVKM. CDR3 length: 12 amino acids. CDR3: CAIAPGYSPLHF. The DNA for the CDR3 is TGTGCCATCGCTCCTGGCTATTCACCCCTCCACTTT.

The J gene is TRBJ2-4, the V gene TRBV29-1; the D gene is possibly TRBD1 (5 bases). The CDR3 is made up of 13 amino acids. The V gene lost 5 bases and the J gene lost 5 bases, with 13 bases spanning the gap. Germline V gene data show CDR1 as SQVTM and CDR2 as ANQGSEA. The CDR3 sequence is CSVFRQTENIQYF. CDR3 DNA sequence: TGCAGCGTTTTTCGACAGACTGAAAACATTCAGTACTTC.

The chain has TRBV30 and TRBJ2-7, with TRBD2 matching over 10 bases. From germline, CDR1 is GTSNPN and CDR2 SVGIG (reference sequence). The junction had 2 bases not matched to a gene; V was cut back by 0 bases and J by 3 bases. There are 14 residues in the CDR3. CDR3 sequence reads: CAWSVIAGGYEQYF. The CDR3 coding sequence is TGTGCCTGGAGTGTTATAGCGGGAGGCTACGAGCAGTACTTC.

The chain uses TRBV6-6 and TRBJ1-1, with D perhaps TRBD1 (5 bases). V was clipped by 5 bases and J by 1 base, with 17 bases between them. CDR1 is MNHNY, CDR2 SVGAGI, per germline (reference sequence). The CDR3 loop spans 16 amino acids. CDR3 region: CASSLDSGAPNTEAFF. For the CDR3, the DNA is TGTGCCAGCAGTCTCGACAGCGGGGCGCCGAACACTGAAGCTTTCTTT.

V and J are TRBV11-1 and TRBJ1-1; 11 nucleotides align to TRBD1. CDR1 and CDR2 (germline): SGHAT, FQDESV (reference sequence). With V trimmed by 8 bases and J by 7 bases, 6 bases remained unmatched. The CDR3 has 13 residues. The CDR3 bases are TGTGCCAGCCGCCGGGACAGGGGGGTTGAAGCTTTCTTT. Translating gives CASRRDRGVEAFF. Based on the CDR3 plus reference TRBV11-1 and TRBJ1-1, the full variable domain is EAEVAQSPRYKITEKSQAVAFWCDPISGHATLYWYRQILGQGPELLVQFQDESVVDDSQLPKDRFSAERLKGVDSTLKIQPAELGDSAMYLCASRRDRGVEAFFGQGTRLTVV.

The genes are TRBV7-6 and TRBJ2-1; TRBD2 aligns across 8 bases. The CDR3 loop spans 15 amino acids. J lost 8 bases, V lost 3 bases, and 9 bases had no gene match. CDR1 is SGHVS and CDR2 is FNYEAQ in the germline V gene. The CDR3 spells CASSLKREMRDEQFF. DNA of the CDR3: TGTGCCAGCAGCTTGAAGCGGGAGATGAGGGATGAGCAGTTCTTC.

This chain joins TRBV11-2 and TRBJ1-1; D is unresolved. Trimming removed 5 bases at V and 4 bases at J, with 11 bases between. CDR1 is SGHAT and CDR2 is FQNNGV in the germline V gene. The CDR3 runs 13 residues. The CDR3 nucleotides read TGTGCCAGCAGCGTGACCTCGGGCACTGAAGCTTTCTTT. As protein: CASSVTSGTEAFF.

V is TRBV7-8 and J is TRBJ2-3; 8 nucleotides agree with TRBD2. Per germline, CDR1 SGHVS and CDR2 FQNEAQ. V was clipped by 5 bases and J by 1 base; unmatched bases: 14. The CDR3 is 18 residues long. CDR3 residues: CASSPGRTGGPGTDTQYF. DNA of the CDR3: TGTGCCAGCAGCCCAGGACGAACGGGAGGGCCGGGCACAGATACGCAGTATTTT.

The chain is built from TRBV7-2 and TRBJ1-1, with D perhaps matching TRBD1 (5 bases). Deletions cut 4 bases from V and 4 bases from J, with 13 bases between. This CDR3 region has 14 residues. Per germline, CDR1 SGHTA and CDR2 FQGNSA. The chain's CDR3 is CASSSGGKGTEAFF. CDR3 in DNA: TGTGCCAGCAGCTCCGGGGGGAAGGGCACTGAAGCTTTCTTT.

V gene TRBV6-2 or TRBV6-3 combines with J gene TRBJ2-7; D unclear. V was trimmed by 4 bases and J by 4 bases, leaving 14 bases between them. Germline CDR1 MNHEY, CDR2 SVGEGT. The CDR3 runs 14 residues. CDR3: CASSSFRSAYEQYF. Here the CDR3 DNA reads TGTGCCAGCAGTTCGTTTCGGAGCGCATACGAGCAGTACTTC.

This chain links TRBV7-2 with TRBJ2-7; 10 nucleotides agree with TRBD1. This CDR3 region has 14 residues. The germline V gene has CDR1 SGHTA and CDR2 FQGNSA. J gave up 8 bases and V 2 bases, and 6 bases lay outside the gene matches. CDR3: CASSLRTGGEKQYF. CDR3 DNA sequence: TGTGCCAGCAGCTTACGGACAGGGGGGGAGAAGCAGTACTTC.

The V gene is TRBV11-2, the J gene TRBJ2-7, with TRBD1 matching over 8 bases. Trimming cost V 5 bases and J 6 bases; bases outside gene matches: 6. The CDR3 spans 13 residues. CDR1 and CDR2 from the germline V gene are SGHAT and FQNNGV. The CDR3 DNA reads as TGTGCCAGCAGCGGTTGGACAGGGCCCGAGCAGTACTTC. Protein product: CASSGWTGPEQYF.

The CDR3 DNA follows: TGTGCCTGGAGTGTCGTCGCGCACGAGCAGTACTTC. Amino acid sequence: CAWSVVAHEQYF. This chain connects TRBV30 to TRBJ2-7; D gene ambiguous. V lost 0 bases and J lost 5, with 8 bases in between. The CDR3 loop spans 12 amino acids. The V gene's germline CDR1 is GTSNPN and CDR2 SVGIG (reference sequence).

V usage is TRBV7-2 and J usage is TRBJ2-3; 7 nucleotides match TRBD2. CDR1 is SGHTA, CDR2 FQGNSA, per germline. V dropped 5 bases and J dropped 4; count of bases not matched to a gene: 3. The CDR3 spans 13 residues. This CDR3 is CASSPTSADTQYF. The CDR3 DNA is TGTGCCAGCAGCCCTACTAGCGCAGATACGCAGTATTTT.

The chain has TRBV15 and TRBJ2-1, with TRBD2 matching 9 bases. The CDR3 has 16 amino acids. Germline assignment: CDR1 LNHNV and CDR2 YYDKDF (reference sequence). After removal of 1 base from V and 8 bases from J, the junction contained 9 bases not matched to a gene. The CDR3 protein is CATSRGGGRVVDEQFF. For the CDR3, the DNA is TGTGCCACCAGCAGAGGAGGCGGGAGGGTGGTCGATGAGCAGTTCTTC.

Points on this clone: The junction departs from germline at one end; a sequencing error may be responsible. The V call is TRBV2, the J call TRBJ2-7, with a tentative D call TRBD2 (6 bases). There are 13 residues in the CDR3. Germline V gives CDR1 SNHLY, CDR2 FYNNEI. The CDR3 DNA is TGTGCCAGCAGGGTGGGGGAGGAGACTCCTTTTATGTTC. It encodes CASRVGEETPFMF. Combining the CDR3 with reference TRBV2 and TRBJ2-7 gives the whole variable domain EPEVTQTPSHQVTQMGQEVILRCVPISNHLYFYWYRQILGQKVEFLVSFYNNEISEKSEIFDDQFSVERPDGSNFTLKIRSTKLEDSAMYFCASRVGEETPFMFGPGTRLTVT.

This chain links TRBV29-1 with TRBJ2-3; 9 bases line up with TRBD1. CDR3 length: 13 amino acids. V shed 6 bases and J 1 base; nucleotides not matched to a gene: 2. Per the germline V gene, CDR1 is SQVTM and CDR2 is ANQGSEA. The CDR3 loop reads CSVRQGGTDTQYF. Written as DNA, the CDR3 is TGCAGCGTCCGACAGGGGGGCACAGATACGCAGTATTTT.

This clone was observed a few times. This sequence joins TRBV5-3 and TRBJ2-1, with TRBD1 identical over 11 bases. TRBV5-3 has ORF status, its function being uncertain. CDR3 length: 19 amino acids. Trimming took 2 bases from V and 1 from J; bases not matched to a gene: 11. CDR3 loop: CARSFPLLGQGASYNEQFF. The DNA for the CDR3 is TGTGCCAGAAGCTTCCCCCTCCTTGGACAGGGGGCTTCCTACAATGAGCAGTTCTTC.

As to this clone: In the same sample, other DNA sequences code for this CDR3. V is TRBV19 and J is TRBJ2-1; D is unclear. Germline loops: CDR1 LNHDA, CDR2 SQIVND (reference sequence). V lost 1 base and J 7 bases, leaving 8 bases between the germline ends. This CDR3 comprises 13 residues. CDR3 region: CASSIARRNEQFF. CDR3 in DNA: TGTGCCAGTAGTATAGCACGCAGAAATGAGCAGTTCTTC.

This chain uses TRBV28 with TRBJ2-7, with 10 bases lining up with TRBD2. Germline V gives CDR1 MDHEN, CDR2 SYDVKM. The CDR3 consists of 13 residues. V dropped 8 bases and J dropped 2; count of bases not matched to a gene: 3. For the CDR3, the DNA is TGTGCCAGCGGACTAGCGGTTCCCTACGAGCAGTACTTC. It codes for CASGLAVPYEQYF.

This chain uses TRBV18 with TRBJ2-2; 7 bases align to TRBD1. V gave up 0 bases and J gave up 0 bases; unmatched junction bases: 1. From germline, CDR1 is KGHSH and CDR2 LQKENI. There are 16 residues in the CDR3. CDR3 residues: CASSPPRGSNTGELFF. The CDR3 coding sequence is TGTGCCAGCTCACCACCCAGGGGGTCGAACACCGGGGAGCTGTTTTTT.

The J gene is TRBJ2-2, the V gene TRBV11-2; weak D call: TRBD2 (6 bases). The germline V gene encodes CDR1 SGHAT and CDR2 FQNNGV. The CDR3 runs 14 residues. Trimming stripped 4 bases from V and 11 bases from J, with 17 bases between. The CDR3 region is CASSSIASSVELFF. CDR3 coding DNA: TGTGCCAGCAGCTCCATAGCGTCTAGCGTCGAGCTGTTTTTT.

This clone was counted a single time. The CDR3 loop reads CASSLGGAGGLGYGYTF. The CDR3 DNA is TGTGCCAGCAGTTTGGGAGGTGCAGGGGGGTTGGGCTATGGCTACACCTTC. The chain employs TRBV28 and TRBJ1-2, with TRBD1 matching 7 bases. CDR3 size: 17 residues. Looked up from germline, CDR1 is MDHEN and CDR2 is SYDVKM. The V gene end was trimmed by 3 bases and the J gene end by 4 bases; junction bases not matched to a gene: 14.

The chain is built from TRBV10-1 and TRBJ2-1; tentative D call: TRBD1 (6 bases). Looked up from germline, CDR1 is WNHNN and CDR2 is SYGVQD (reference sequence). V lost 2 bases, J lost 3 bases, and 8 bases lay in between. CDR3 size: 14 residues. The CDR3 is CASSETGFYNEQFF. CDR3 in DNA: TGCGCCAGCAGTGAGACAGGGTTCTACAATGAGCAGTTCTTC.

V is TRBV3-1 (or the pseudogene TRBV3-2) and J is TRBJ1-3; unclear D gene. The germline CDR1 and CDR2 sequences are LGHDT and YNNKEL (reference sequence). This CDR3 contains 13 residues. Trimming removed 6 bases at V and 4 bases at J, with 10 bases between. The CDR3 region has the DNA TGTGCCAGCAGAGGAACTAGCGGAAACACCATATATTTT. This sequence encodes CASRGTSGNTIYF.

The chain recombines TRBV7-9 with TRBJ1-1; TRBD1 might be the D (6 bases). V lost 4 bases and J lost 3, with 18 bases in between. The CDR3 totals 16 residues. Germline assignment: CDR1 SEHNR and CDR2 FQNEAQ (reference sequence). For the CDR3, the DNA is TGTGCCAGCAGCTCGGGGGGCGCGGAGCTAGACACTGAAGCTTTCTTT. Its translation: CASSSGGAELDTEAFF.

J is TRBJ1-6 and V is TRBV5-6; D may be TRBD1 (5 bases). The CDR3 contains 17 residues. In germline, CDR1 is SGHDT, CDR2 YYEEEE. With 2 bases removed from V and 3 bases from J, the gap between germline ends came to 15 bases. The CDR3 bases are TGTGCCAGCAGCTTTTCCCCAGGGTTGAACTATAATTCACCCCTCCACTTT. As protein: CASSFSPGLNYNSPLHF.

This chain connects TRBV28 to TRBJ2-5, with 11 bases identical to TRBD1. CDR1 and CDR2 from the germline V gene are MDHEN and SYDVKM. The CDR3 extends over 16 amino acids. V was pared by 6 bases and J by 1 base, with 7 bases of the junction left unmatched. CDR3 loop: CASRGAGTGGQETQYF. CDR3 nucleotides: TGTGCCAGCAGGGGAGCCGGGACAGGGGGCCAAGAGACCCAGTACTTC.

The gene calls are TRBV21-1 and TRBJ1-5; TRBD1 is the table's D call and was not checked against the DNA. TRBV21-1 is a recognized pseudogene. The CDR3 is 18 residues long. CDR3 residues: CASSKAGPDRGCNQPQHF. The CDR3 DNA follows: TGTGCCAGCAGCAAAGCGGGTCCAGACAGGGGGTGCAATCAGCCCCAGCATTTT.

J is TRBJ2-1 and V is TRBV11-3, with D possibly TRBD1 on 5 matching bases. The CDR3 is 14 residues long. The germline gives CDR1 SGHNT, CDR2 YENEEA. V dropped 1 base and J dropped 9 bases, with 13 bases sitting between them. The CDR3 here is CASSLGWQGGEQFF. DNA for the CDR3: TGTGCCAGCAGCTTAGGGTGGCAGGGTGGTGAGCAGTTCTTC.